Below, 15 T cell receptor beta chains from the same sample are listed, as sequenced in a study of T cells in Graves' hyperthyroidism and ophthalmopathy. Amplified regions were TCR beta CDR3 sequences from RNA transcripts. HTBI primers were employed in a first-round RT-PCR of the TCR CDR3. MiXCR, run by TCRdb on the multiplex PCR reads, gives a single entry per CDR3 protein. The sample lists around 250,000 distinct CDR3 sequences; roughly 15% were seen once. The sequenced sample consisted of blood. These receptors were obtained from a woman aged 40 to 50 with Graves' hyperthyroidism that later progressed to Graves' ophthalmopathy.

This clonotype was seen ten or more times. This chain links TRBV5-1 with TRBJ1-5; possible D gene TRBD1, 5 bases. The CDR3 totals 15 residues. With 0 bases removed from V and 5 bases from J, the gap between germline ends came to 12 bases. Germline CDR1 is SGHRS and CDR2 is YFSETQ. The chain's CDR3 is CASSLGVTADQPQHF. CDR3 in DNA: TGCGCCAGCAGCTTGGGCGTGACAGCCGATCAGCCCCAGCATTTT.

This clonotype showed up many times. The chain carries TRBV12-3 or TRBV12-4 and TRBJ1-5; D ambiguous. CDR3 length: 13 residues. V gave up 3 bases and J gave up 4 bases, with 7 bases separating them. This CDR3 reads CASSFGGNQPQHF. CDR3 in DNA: TGTGCCAGCAGTTTTGGAGGGAATCAGCCCCAGCATTTT.

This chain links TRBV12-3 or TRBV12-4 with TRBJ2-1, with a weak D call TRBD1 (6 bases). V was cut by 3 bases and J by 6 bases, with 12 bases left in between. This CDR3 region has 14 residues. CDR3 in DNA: TGTGCCAGCAGTTTCTTGAACAGGGTCAATGAGCAGTTCTTC. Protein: CASSFLNRVNEQFF.

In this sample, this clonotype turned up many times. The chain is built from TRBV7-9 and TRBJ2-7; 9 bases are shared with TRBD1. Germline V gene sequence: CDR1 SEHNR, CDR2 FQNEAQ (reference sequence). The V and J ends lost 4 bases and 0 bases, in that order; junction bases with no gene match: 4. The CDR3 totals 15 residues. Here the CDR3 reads CASSSGQGSSYEQYF. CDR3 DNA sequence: TGTGCCAGCAGCTCAGGACAGGGGTCCTCCTACGAGCAGTACTTC.

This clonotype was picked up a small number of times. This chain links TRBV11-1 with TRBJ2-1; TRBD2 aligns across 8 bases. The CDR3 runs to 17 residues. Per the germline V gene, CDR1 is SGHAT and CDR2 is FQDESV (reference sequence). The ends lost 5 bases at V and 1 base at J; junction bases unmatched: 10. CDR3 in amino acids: CASSPRVGGRSYNEQFF. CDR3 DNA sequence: TGTGCCAGCAGCCCAAGGGTGGGCGGGAGGTCCTACAATGAGCAGTTCTTC.

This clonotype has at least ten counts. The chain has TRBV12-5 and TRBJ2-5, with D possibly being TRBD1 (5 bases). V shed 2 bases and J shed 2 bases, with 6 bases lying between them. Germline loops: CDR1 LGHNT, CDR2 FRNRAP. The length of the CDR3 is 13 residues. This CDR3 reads CASGLPGQETQYF. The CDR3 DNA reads TGTGCTAGTGGTTTGCCAGGGCAAGAGACCCAGTACTTC.

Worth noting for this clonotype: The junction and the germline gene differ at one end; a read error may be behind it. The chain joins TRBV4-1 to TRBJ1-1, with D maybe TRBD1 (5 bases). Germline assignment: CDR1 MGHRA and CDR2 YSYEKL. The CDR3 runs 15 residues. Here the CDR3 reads CTSSQEGVGPRITFF. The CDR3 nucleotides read TGCACCAGCAGCCAAGAAGGGGTAGGTCCGCGAATAACTTTCTTT.

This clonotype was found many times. The CDR3 DNA sequence: TGTGCCAGCAGCCCCCTCGGCGGGAGAGCAGATACGCAGTATTTT. Its translation is CASSPLGGRADTQYF. V is TRBV9 and J is TRBJ2-3; 7 nucleotides match TRBD2. CDR1 SGDLS and CDR2 YYNGEE come from the germline V gene. Trimming removed 4 bases from V and 4 bases from J; junction bases left unmatched: 9. This CDR3 comprises 15 residues.

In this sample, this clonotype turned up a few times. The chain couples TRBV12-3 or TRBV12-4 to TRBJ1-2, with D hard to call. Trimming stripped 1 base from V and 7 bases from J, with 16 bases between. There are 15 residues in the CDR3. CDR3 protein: CASSLVALGYTGYTF. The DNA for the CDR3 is TGTGCCAGCAGTTTAGTGGCCTTGGGGTATACTGGCTACACCTTC.

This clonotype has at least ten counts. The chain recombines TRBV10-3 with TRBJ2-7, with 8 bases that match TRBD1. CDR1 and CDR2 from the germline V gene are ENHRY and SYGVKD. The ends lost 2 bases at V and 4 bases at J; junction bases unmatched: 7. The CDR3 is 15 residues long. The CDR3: CAISEGPGGGYEQYF. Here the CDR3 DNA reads TGTGCCATCAGTGAGGGACCAGGGGGCGGGTACGAGCAGTACTTC.

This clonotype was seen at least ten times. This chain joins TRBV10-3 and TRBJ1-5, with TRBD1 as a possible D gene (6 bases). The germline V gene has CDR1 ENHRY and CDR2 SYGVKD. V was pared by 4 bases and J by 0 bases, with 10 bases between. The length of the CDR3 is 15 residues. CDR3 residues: CAISGQGYSNQPQHF. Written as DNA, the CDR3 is TGTGCCATCAGTGGCCAGGGGTATAGCAATCAGCCCCAGCATTTT.

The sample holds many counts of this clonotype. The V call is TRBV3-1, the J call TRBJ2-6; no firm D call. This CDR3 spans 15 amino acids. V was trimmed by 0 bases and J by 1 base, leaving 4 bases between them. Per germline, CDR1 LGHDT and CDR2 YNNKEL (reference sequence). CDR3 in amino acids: CASSQDGSGANVLTF. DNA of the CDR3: TGTGCCAGCAGCCAAGATGGGTCTGGGGCCAACGTCCTGACTTTC.

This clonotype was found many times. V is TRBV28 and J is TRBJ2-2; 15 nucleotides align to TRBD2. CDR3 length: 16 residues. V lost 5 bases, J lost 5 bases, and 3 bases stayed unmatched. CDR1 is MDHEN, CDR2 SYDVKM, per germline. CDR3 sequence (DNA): TGTGCCAGCAGTCCGGGGACTAGCGGGAGGACCGGGGAGCTGTTTTTT. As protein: CASSPGTSGRTGELFF. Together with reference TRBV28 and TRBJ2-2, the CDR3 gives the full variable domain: DVKVTQSSRYLVKRTGEKVFLECVQDMDHENMFWYRQDPGLGLRLIYFSYDVKMKEKGDIPEGYSVSREKKERFSLILESASTNQTSMYLCASSPGTSGRTGELFFGEGSRLTVL.

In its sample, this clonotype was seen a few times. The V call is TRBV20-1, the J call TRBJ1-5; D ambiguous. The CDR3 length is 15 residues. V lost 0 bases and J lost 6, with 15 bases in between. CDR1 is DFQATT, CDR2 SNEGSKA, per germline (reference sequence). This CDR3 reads CSARDRLRASQPQHF. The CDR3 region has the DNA TGCAGTGCTAGAGATAGGTTGAGGGCATCTCAGCCCCAGCATTTT.

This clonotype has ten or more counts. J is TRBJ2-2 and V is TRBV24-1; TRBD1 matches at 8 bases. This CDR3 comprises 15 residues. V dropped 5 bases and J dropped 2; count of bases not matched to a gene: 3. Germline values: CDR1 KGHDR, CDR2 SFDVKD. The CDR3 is CATSGGQGNTGELFF. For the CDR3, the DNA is TGTGCCACCAGTGGAGGACAGGGTAACACCGGGGAGCTGTTTTTT.